This T cell receptor beta chain was observed in a study of CD8 T cells in ankylosing spondylitis. This CDR3 spans 15 amino acids. Between the trimmed V and J ends, which lost 6 bases and 2 bases, there was a span of 18 bases. Germline CDR1 DFQATT, CDR2 SNEGSKA (reference sequence). TCRdb processed the 5' RACE reads anew with MiXCR; each CDR3 protein has one entry. The sample consists of fewer than 250,000 distinct CDR3 sequences, over 9.5% of them appearing once. This clonotype was counted at least ten times. The chain employs TRBV20-1 and TRBJ2-3; D possibly corresponds to TRBD2 (6 bases). The sequence was obtained from a male donor with ankylosing spondylitis or in good health (not recorded which). Sequencing was done on a sample of blood, either unsorted or a sorted T cell fraction (not recorded which). CDR3: CSAWRGVGYTDTQYF. The CDR3 DNA follows: TGCAGTGCCTGGCGGGGAGTGGGCTACACAGATACGCAGTATTTT.